Below are 30 T cell receptor beta chains sequenced from a single sample in a study of T cell responses to AZD1222 COVID-19 vaccine. Method: immunoSEQ multiplex PCR; TCRdb's copy keeps in-frame clones and lacks some. The sample holds 160,000 or so clones, roughly nine tenths seen once. The sample here was peripheral blood, taken 28 days after the second AZD1222 dose. The receptors derive from an adult who received the AZD1222 COVID-19 vaccine.

V is TRBV5-4 and J is TRBJ2-7; possibly TRBD1 or TRBD2 for D (5 bases each). This CDR3 contains 16 residues. Germline V lookup: CDR1 SGHNT, CDR2 YYREEE (reference sequence). The germline V and J ends were trimmed by 0 bases and 3 bases, with 16 bases remaining between them. The DNA for the CDR3 is TGTGCCAGCAGCTTGGCCGGGGCAGGTGCTATCTACGAGCAGTACTTC. As protein: CASSLAGAGAIYEQYF.

The chain uses TRBV5-4 and TRBJ1-2; possibly TRBD1 for D (6 bases). V lost 0 bases to trimming and J lost 2 bases, with 11 bases between them. The CDR3 totals 15 residues. CDR1 is SGHNT and CDR2 is YYREEE in the germline V gene (reference sequence). This chain's CDR3 is CASSLGGRRNYGYTF. The DNA for the CDR3 is TGTGCCAGCAGCTTGGGGGGGCGGAGGAACTATGGCTACACCTTC. The full variable domain, completed using reference TRBV5-4 and TRBJ1-2, is ETGVTQSPTHLIKTRGQQVTLRCSSQSGHNTVSWYQQALGQGPQFIFQYYREEENGRGNFPPRFSGLQFPNYSSELNVNALELDDSALYLCASSLGGRRNYGYTFGSGTRLTVV.

The rearrangement links TRBV25-1 to TRBJ2-3; 10 positions agree with TRBD1. The V gene end was trimmed by 6 bases and the J gene end by 1 base; junction bases not matched to a gene: 7. Germline loops: CDR1 MGHDK, CDR2 SYGVNS. The CDR3 length is 16 residues. The CDR3 reads CASSAPGTGGTDTQYF. CDR3 DNA sequence: TGTGCCAGCAGCGCCCCCGGGACAGGGGGCACAGATACGCAGTATTTT.

The chain couples TRBV5-1 to TRBJ2-1; 8 positions agree with TRBD2. CDR3 size: 16 residues. The germline gives CDR1 SGHRS, CDR2 YFSETQ. Germline trimming cut 0 bases from V and 8 bases from J; bases unmatched to any gene: 10. In nucleotides, the CDR3 is TGCGCCAGCAGCTTGGGAATGGGCGGGGGGAGAGATGAGCAGTTCTTC. Its translation: CASSLGMGGGRDEQFF.

This chain joins TRBV4-1 and TRBJ1-3, with D possibly matching TRBD1 (6 bases). CDR1 is MGHRA, CDR2 YSYEKL, per germline. V lost 0 bases and J 8 bases, leaving 14 bases between the germline ends. The CDR3 consists of 15 residues. The CDR3 here is CASSQESAGVYTIYF. The CDR3 DNA is TGCGCCAGCAGCCAAGAGTCGGCAGGGGTTTACACCATATATTTT.

The V call is TRBV18, the J call TRBJ2-3; the match to TRBD2 covers 7 bases. Germline V gene lookup returns CDR1 KGHSH and CDR2 LQKENI. The J segment lost 2 bases and the V segment lost 4 bases, leaving 15 bases of the junction unmatched. The length of the CDR3 is 18 residues. CDR3 loop: CASSLLPLSGAITDTQYF. Written as DNA, the CDR3 is TGTGCCAGCTCACTTCTCCCCCTGAGCGGGGCCATCACAGATACGCAGTATTTT. Full variable domain (outside the CDR3, taken from reference TRBV18 and TRBJ2-3): NAGVMQNPRHLVRRRGQEARLRCSPMKGHSHVYWYRQLPEEGLKFMVYLQKENIIDESGMPKERFSAEFPKEGPSILRIQQVVRGDSAAYFCASSLLPLSGAITDTQYFGPGTRLTVL.

As regards this clone: One junction end does not reproduce the germline sequence, and a read error may be involved. The chain has TRBV10-3 and TRBJ2-2; D assignment may be TRBD1 or TRBD2 (5 bases each). Germline assignment: CDR1 ENHRY and CDR2 SYGVKD. CDR3 length: 15 residues. This CDR3 is CAINEGHPGTGELFF. CDR3 DNA sequence: TGTGCCATCAATGAGGGGCACCCCGGCACCGGGGAGCTGTTTTTT.

The chain uses TRBV5-1 and TRBJ1-1; the D gene is possibly TRBD1 (5 bases). Looked up from germline, CDR1 is SGHRS and CDR2 is YFSETQ. The germline V and J ends were trimmed by 0 bases and 5 bases, with 11 bases remaining between them. This CDR3 is built from 14 residues. The CDR3 sequence is CASSLAGGGTEAFF. CDR3 bases: TGCGCCAGCAGCTTGGCCGGGGGAGGGACTGAAGCTTTCTTT. The full variable domain, its missing parts supplied by reference TRBV5-1 and TRBJ1-1, is KAGVTQTPRYLIKTRGQQVTLSCSPISGHRSVSWYQQTPGQGLQFLFEYFSETQRNKGNFPGRFSGRQFSNSRSEMNVSTLELGDSALYLCASSLAGGGTEAFFGQGTRLTVV.

V and J are TRBV25-1 and TRBJ1-2, with unresolved D. The CDR3 is made up of 12 amino acids. Deletions cut 6 bases from V and 3 bases from J, with 8 bases between. CDR1 is MGHDK and CDR2 is SYGVNS in the germline V gene. CDR3 in amino acids: CASSPGDYGYTF. The CDR3 DNA follows: TGTGCCAGCAGCCCTGGGGACTATGGCTACACCTTC.

In the case of this clone: Other DNA sequences in this specimen translate into the identical CDR3. The V call is TRBV19, the J call TRBJ1-1; no clear D. V shed 3 bases and J shed 1 base, with 6 bases lying between them. Germline V CDR1 and CDR2: LNHDA, SQIVND (reference sequence). This CDR3 is built from 13 residues. The CDR3, as DNA: TGTGCCAGTAGTATCGGGAGGAACACTGAAGCTTTCTTT. Protein product: CASSIGRNTEAFF.

There are a few counts of this clone. The chain carries TRBV18 and TRBJ1-1, with 8 positions matching TRBD1. The CDR3 has 15 amino acids. Germline CDR1 is KGHSH and CDR2 is LQKENI. After removal of 5 bases from V and 1 base from J, the junction contained 6 bases not matched to a gene. For the CDR3, the DNA is TGTGCCAGCTCAACAGGGGGACAAGGGAACACTGAAGCTTTCTTT. As protein: CASSTGGQGNTEAFF.

The chain combines TRBV5-1 with TRBJ2-7; 10 nucleotides align to TRBD2. Unmatched junction bases numbered 4, after V lost 4 bases and J lost 0 bases. CDR3 size: 15 residues. Germline assignment: CDR1 SGHRS and CDR2 YFSETQ. The CDR3 loop reads CASSPWTSGSYEQYF. DNA of the CDR3: TGCGCCAGCAGCCCCTGGACTAGCGGCTCCTACGAGCAGTACTTC.

This clone was seen a few times. The rearrangement links TRBV25-1 to TRBJ1-5; TRBD1 is a possible D gene (6 bases). The germline V gene encodes CDR1 MGHDK and CDR2 SYGVNS. The CDR3 has 16 residues. The V and J ends lost 6 bases and 3 bases respectively, with 18 bases between them. The CDR3 sequence: CASSDSDRTFNQPQHF. The DNA for the CDR3 is TGTGCCAGCAGCGACTCCGACAGGACCTTCAATCAGCCCCAGCATTTT.

The chain recombines TRBV11-2 with TRBJ1-2, with 7 bases fitting TRBD1. Germline trimming cut 5 bases from V and 7 bases from J; bases unmatched to any gene: 7. The CDR3 totals 13 residues. Germline assignment: CDR1 SGHAT and CDR2 FQNNGV. CDR3 sequence: CASSQLTGSGYTF. The CDR3, as DNA: TGTGCCAGCAGCCAATTGACAGGGTCTGGCTACACCTTC.

This chain uses TRBV7-9 with TRBJ1-1, with no clear D. Germline values: CDR1 SEHNR, CDR2 FQNEAQ (reference sequence). The length of the CDR3 is 13 residues. The CDR3 nucleotides read TGTGCAAGTACAGACGGCGTATACACTGAAGCTTTCTTT. Translating it yields CASTDGVYTEAFF. The full variable domain, with the rest looked up from reference TRBV7-9 and TRBJ1-1, is DTGVSQNPRHKITKRGQNVTFRCDPISEHNRLYWYRQTLGQGPEFLTYFQNEAQLEKSRLLSDRFSAERPKGSFSTLEIQRTEQGDSAMYLCASTDGVYTEAFFGQGTRLTVV.

This chain joins TRBV10-3 and TRBJ2-5; D is unresolved. V was trimmed by 0 bases and J by 4 bases, leaving 12 bases between them. Germline CDR1 is ENHRY and CDR2 is SYGVKD. This CDR3 contains 15 residues. CDR3 in DNA: TGTGCCATCAGTGAGTCATACAGAGGCGGAGAGACCCAGTACTTC. Protein product: CAISESYRGGETQYF.

The V call is TRBV19, the J call TRBJ1-1; weak D call: TRBD1 (6 bases). The CDR3 covers 14 residues. Trimming left V 1 base short and J 9 bases short, with 15 bases between. Germline CDR1 and CDR2: LNHDA and SQIVND (reference sequence). For the CDR3, the DNA is TGTGCCAGTAGTATAGCTAGGGGGGAGACTAAAGCTTTCTTT. This sequence encodes CASSIARGETKAFF.

The chain recombines TRBV9 with TRBJ2-5; 7 bases fit TRBD2. This CDR3 has 15 amino acids. Trimming removed 5 bases from V and 4 bases from J; junction bases left unmatched: 11. Germline CDR1 is SGDLS and CDR2 is YYNGEE. The chain's CDR3 is CASSQSVQRGETQYF. The DNA for the CDR3 is TGTGCCAGCAGTCAAAGCGTCCAGCGGGGAGAGACCCAGTACTTC.

The V and J genes are TRBV19 and TRBJ1-4; D might be TRBD1 (6 bases). Looked up from germline, CDR1 is LNHDA and CDR2 is SQIVND (reference sequence). The CDR3 totals 13 residues. The V end was cut by 11 bases, the J end by 8 bases, with 18 bases between. In DNA, the CDR3 is TGTGCCGCTCTCGGGGGCGATCAGGAAAAACTGTTTTTT. Amino acids: CAALGGDQEKLFF.

The J gene is TRBJ1-4, the V gene TRBV7-9; no clear D. The CDR3 has 15 amino acids. The germline CDR1 and CDR2 sequences are SEHNR and FQNEAQ (reference sequence). Trimming stripped 1 base from V and 4 bases from J, with 10 bases between. The CDR3 loop reads CASSLGGRLNEKLFF. The CDR3 coding sequence is TGTGCCAGCAGCTTAGGCGGCCGTCTTAATGAAAAACTGTTTTTT.

The rearrangement uses TRBV30 and TRBJ2-7; TRBD1 matches 8 bases. After removal of 3 bases from V and 3 bases from J, the junction contained 7 bases not matched to a gene. Germline loops: CDR1 GTSNPN, CDR2 SVGIG (reference sequence). The length of the CDR3 is 14 residues. CDR3 in DNA: TGTGCCTGGAGAAGACAGGGGAATCACTACGAGCAGTACTTC. Its protein is CAWRRQGNHYEQYF.

This clone came up once. V gene TRBV20-1 combines with J gene TRBJ2-3; D might be TRBD2 (5 bases). Germline CDR1 DFQATT, CDR2 SNEGSKA (reference sequence). V shed 6 bases and J shed 6 bases, with 10 bases lying between them. The CDR3 covers 11 residues. Here the CDR3 reads CSAGGRDTQYF. CDR3 nucleotides: TGCAGTGCAGGCGGGCGTGATACGCAGTATTTT.

The rearrangement uses TRBV18 and TRBJ1-1; TRBD1 is a possible D gene (6 bases). Trimming cost V 5 bases and J 1 base, with 11 bases left between them. This CDR3 comprises 14 residues. Looked up from germline, CDR1 is KGHSH and CDR2 is LQKENI. Written as DNA, the CDR3 is TGTGCCAGCTCAGGACCGGGACAGAACACTGAAGCTTTCTTT. The encoded protein is CASSGPGQNTEAFF.

The CDR3: CSSGSSEQFF. Here the CDR3 DNA reads TGCAGCTCAGGATCCTCGGAGCAGTTCTTC. The V call is TRBV29-1, the J call TRBJ2-1; D is unresolved. With 8 bases removed from V and 10 bases from J, the gap between germline ends came to 12 bases. Germline assignment: CDR1 SQVTM and CDR2 ANQGSEA. The CDR3 has 10 amino acids.

The chain joins TRBV9 to TRBJ2-1; 12 bases agree with TRBD2. CDR1 SGDLS and CDR2 YYNGEE come from the germline V gene. The CDR3 extends over 16 amino acids. V dropped 4 bases and J dropped 4; count of bases not matched to a gene: 6. CDR3 region: CASSPLGLAGYNEQFF. The CDR3 DNA reads as TGTGCCAGCAGCCCCCTGGGACTAGCGGGTTACAATGAGCAGTTCTTC. Using reference TRBV9 and TRBJ2-1 for the parts outside the CDR3, the full variable domain is DSGVTQTPKHLITATGQRVTLRCSPRSGDLSVYWYQQSLDQGLQFLIQYYNGEERAKGNILERFSAQQFPDLHSELNLSSLELGDSALYFCASSPLGLAGYNEQFFGPGTRLTVL.

This chain connects TRBV6-2 or TRBV6-3 to TRBJ2-7; D call uncertain. Germline values: CDR1 MNHEY, CDR2 SVGEGT. The CDR3 length is 13 residues. Trimming removed 5 bases from V and 3 bases from J, with 11 bases in between. As DNA, the CDR3 is TGTGCCAGCAGTCCCCCAGCAGGCTACGAGCAGTACTTC. This translates into CASSPPAGYEQYF.

The genes are TRBV7-3 and TRBJ2-3; no clear D. The CDR3 extends over 14 amino acids. The V end lost 1 base, the J end lost 6 bases, and 11 bases lay between the germline ends. Germline CDR1 reads SGHTA; CDR2 reads FQGTGA. CDR3 loop: CASSLSYGLDTQYF. In nucleotides, the CDR3 is TGTGCCAGCAGCTTAAGCTACGGGCTCGATACGCAGTATTTT. The variable domain in full, completed from reference TRBV7-3 and TRBJ2-3, reads GAGVSQTPSNKVTEKGKYVELRCDPISGHTALYWYRQSLGQGPEFLIYFQGTGAADDSGLPNDRFFAVRPEGSVSTLKIQRTERGDSAVYLCASSLSYGLDTQYFGPGTRLTVL.

In this sample, this clone turned up once. The chain links TRBV5-1 to TRBJ1-3, with D maybe TRBD1 (6 bases). There are 14 residues in the CDR3. Deletions cut 3 bases from V and 7 bases from J, with 14 bases between. Germline V gives CDR1 SGHRS, CDR2 YFSETQ. In DNA, the CDR3 is TGCGCCAGCAGCTCAGAGGGGGTAGGCAACACCATATATTTT. It is translated as CASSSEGVGNTIYF. Complete variable domain (other parts from reference TRBV5-1 and TRBJ1-3): KAGVTQTPRYLIKTRGQQVTLSCSPISGHRSVSWYQQTPGQGLQFLFEYFSETQRNKGNFPGRFSGRQFSNSRSEMNVSTLELGDSALYLCASSSEGVGNTIYFGEGSWLTVV.

This clone was seen once. J is TRBJ1-2 and V is TRBV10-3; TRBD1 aligns across 8 bases. Germline loops: CDR1 ENHRY, CDR2 SYGVKD. CDR3 length equals 15 residues. V lost 1 base to trimming and J lost 3 bases; unmatched junction nucleotides: 4. The CDR3 loop is CAISEFLTGDYGYTF. CDR3 DNA: TGTGCCATCAGTGAGTTCCTGACAGGGGACTATGGCTACACCTTC.

This chain links TRBV18 with TRBJ1-3, with 10 bases aligning to TRBD1. The CDR3 runs to 15 residues. Germline V lookup: CDR1 KGHSH, CDR2 LQKENI. Trimming at V came to 3 bases and at J to 3 bases, leaving 2 bases not matched to a gene. CDR3 sequence (DNA): TGTGCCAGCTCACCCGGACAGGGGGGTGGAAACACCATATATTTT. Translating it yields CASSPGQGGGNTIYF.